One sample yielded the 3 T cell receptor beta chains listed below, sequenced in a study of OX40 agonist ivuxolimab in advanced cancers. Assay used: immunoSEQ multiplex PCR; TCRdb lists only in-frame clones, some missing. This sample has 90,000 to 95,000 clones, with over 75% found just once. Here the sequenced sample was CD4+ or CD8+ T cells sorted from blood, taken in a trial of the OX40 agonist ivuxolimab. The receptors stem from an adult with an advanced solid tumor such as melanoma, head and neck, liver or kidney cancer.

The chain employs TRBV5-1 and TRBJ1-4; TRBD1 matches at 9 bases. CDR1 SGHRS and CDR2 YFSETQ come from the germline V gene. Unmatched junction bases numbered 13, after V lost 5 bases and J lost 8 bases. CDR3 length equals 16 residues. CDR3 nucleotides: TGCGCCAGCAGGTCGGGACAGGGATTGCGGTACGAAAAACTGTTTTTT. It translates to CASRSGQGLRYEKLFF.

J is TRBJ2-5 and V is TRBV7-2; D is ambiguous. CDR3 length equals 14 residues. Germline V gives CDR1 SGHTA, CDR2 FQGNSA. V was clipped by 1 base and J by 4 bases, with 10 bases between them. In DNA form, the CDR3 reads TGTGCCAGCAGCTTAGATATCACCTTAGAGACCCAGTACTTC. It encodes CASSLDITLETQYF.

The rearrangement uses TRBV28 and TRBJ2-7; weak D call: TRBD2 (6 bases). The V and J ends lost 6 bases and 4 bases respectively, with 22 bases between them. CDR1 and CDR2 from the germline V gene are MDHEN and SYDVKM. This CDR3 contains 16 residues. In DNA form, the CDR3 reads TGTGCCAGCAGACCCGTGGAGGGCCTAGGCTTTTACGAGCAGTACTTC. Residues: CASRPVEGLGFYEQYF. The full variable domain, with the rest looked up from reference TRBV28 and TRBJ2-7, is DVKVTQSSRYLVKRTGEKVFLECVQDMDHENMFWYRQDPGLGLRLIYFSYDVKMKEKGDIPEGYSVSREKKERFSLILESASTNQTSMYLCASRPVEGLGFYEQYFGPGTRLTVT.